Described below is a single T cell receptor (beta chain) sequence and its context. Its specificity is not known. This sample was taken from a study of T cell responses to AZD1222 COVID-19 vaccine. Findings and caveats of the study: Repertoire sampling was restricted to post-peak T cell response timepoints. At baseline, seropositivity was found in only a handful of AZD1222 recipients.

CDR1 and CDR2 from the germline V gene are KGHSH and LQKENI. The CDR3 contains 13 residues. The V end was cut by 6 bases, the J end by 2 bases, with 10 bases between. The table came from immunoSEQ multiplex PCR; TCRdb's copy has only in-frame clones and leaves some out. The sample gives about 140,000 clones, over 85% of which show up once; 6% to 7% is in the top ten. The TCR comes from an adult who received the AZD1222 COVID-19 vaccine. Source: peripheral blood, taken 28 days after the second AZD1222 dose. V is TRBV18 and J is TRBJ1-2; maybe TRBD1 (5 bases). The CDR3 DNA follows: TGTGCCAGCTCCGAGACAGCCAACTATGGCTACACCTTC. Protein sequence: CASSETANYGYTF. Combining the CDR3 with reference TRBV18 and TRBJ1-2 gives the whole variable domain NAGVMQNPRHLVRRRGQEARLRCSPMKGHSHVYWYRQLPEEGLKFMVYLQKENIIDESGMPKERFSAEFPKEGPSILRIQQVVRGDSAAYFCASSETANYGYTFGSGTRLTVV.